Listed below are T cell receptor beta chains from one sample, sequenced in a study of blood T cell repertoires in COVID-19. Profiling relied on immunoSEQ multiplex PCR, and the TCRdb table lists in-frame clones only, not all of them. The sample has about 130,000 clones; approximately 80% are singletons. Sequencing was done on a sample of peripheral blood. The receptors here all came from a woman in her 50s with acute or convalescent COVID-19. The CDR3 runs from the conserved cysteine through the conserved F or W. Fields, in order: CDR3 protein, V gene.

CDR3: CASSPTGYYGYTF
V: TRBV3-1/TRBV3-2

CDR3: CASSVASEGGLPFLNTEAFF
V: TRBV9

CDR3: CASSPPAGDYEQYF
V: TRBV18

CDR3: CASRLAEVLGTQYF
V: TRBV2

CDR3: CASSSPSVHTQYF
V: TRBV6-5

CDR3: CASRGLTGMNTEAFF
V: TRBV19

CDR3: CASRGQMDTEAFF
V: TRBV2

CDR3: CASSPQSAYEQYF
V: TRBV6-6

CDR3: CASSPGQGSSYEQYF
V: TRBV5-1

CDR3: CASSQIDPNYGYTF
V: TRBV4-2

CDR3: CASSLSGAKETQYF
V: TRBV7-7

CDR3: CASSLAGTSGGSEQFF
V: TRBV5-1

CDR3: CASSLLGQGYEKLFF
V: TRBV5-1

CDR3: CASSLIAGYSYNEQFF
V: TRBV7-6

CDR3: CASSLYREETQYF
V: TRBV12-3/TRBV12-4

CDR3: CASSYSNTVHGEKLFF
V: TRBV6-5

CDR3: CAISESRGTGFRYEQYF
V: TRBV10-3

CDR3: CASSLGHGNQPQHF
V: TRBV27

CDR3: CASSEYGGPGTGELFF
V: TRBV2

CDR3: CASMRASSGANVLTF
V: TRBV19